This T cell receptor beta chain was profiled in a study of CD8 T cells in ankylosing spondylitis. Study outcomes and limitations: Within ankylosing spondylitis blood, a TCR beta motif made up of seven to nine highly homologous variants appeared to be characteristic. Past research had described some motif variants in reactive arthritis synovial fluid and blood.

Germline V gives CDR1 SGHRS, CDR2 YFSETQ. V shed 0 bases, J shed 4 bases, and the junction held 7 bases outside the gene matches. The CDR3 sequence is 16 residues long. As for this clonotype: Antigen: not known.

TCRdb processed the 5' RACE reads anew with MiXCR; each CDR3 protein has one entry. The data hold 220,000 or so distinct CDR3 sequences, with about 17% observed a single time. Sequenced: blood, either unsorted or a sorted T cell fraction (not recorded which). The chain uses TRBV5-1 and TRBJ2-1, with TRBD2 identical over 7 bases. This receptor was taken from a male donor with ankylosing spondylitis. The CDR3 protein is CASSLVFGGEYNEQFF. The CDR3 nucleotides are TGCGCCAGCAGCTTGGTATTTGGGGGGGAGTACAATGAGCAGTTCTTC.